The clone carrying this T cell receptor (beta chain) came up a few times. V shed 3 bases, J shed 5 bases, and the junction held 6 bases outside the gene matches. The CDR3 runs 14 residues. Germline lookup yields CDR1 SGDLS and CDR2 YYNGEE. This entry is derived from a study of T-cell memory formation after mild COVID-19. TCRdb re-analysed the 5' RACE reads in MiXCR, keeping a single row per CDR3 protein. This table has 400,000 to 500,000 distinct CDR3 sequences, approximately 25% appearing once. The genes are TRBV9 and TRBJ2-5; 8 bases match TRBD1. The sequenced sample consisted of PBMCs or a T cell subset sorted from them (not recorded which). The sequence was obtained from an adult woman who had mild COVID-19 (a few samples of this study predate the infection). Cell type and time point are not known. In nucleotides, the CDR3 is TGTGCCAGCAGCGACGGGACAGGCGGCGAGACCCAGTACTTC. It codes for CASSDGTGGETQYF.